This note documents a single TCR beta chain sequence. As yet, its antigen is unknown. A much larger clonotype is one base distant, so this may be a read error. Overall study results and limits: Greatest tumor Treg TCR overlap was with tumor naive CD4+ cells. Tumor memory CD4+ T cell TCR gene usage clustered with blood and lymph node memory CD4+ cells and lymph node naive CD4+ cells. Whole repertoires were not studied in the larger cohort, only one V-J beta rearrangement.

After constant-region reverse-primer amplification, full-length variable regions underwent semi-nested PCR with Nested Universal Primer A. TCRdb independently ran MiXCR on the 5' RACE reads; one entry per CDR3 protein. The sample comprises about 32,000 distinct CDR3 sequences, roughly 24% of which are singletons, and around 4.7% rests with the top ten. The clonotype originates from a female donor with breast cancer. Sequencing input: memory CD4+ T cells sorted from blood. Documented subset: memory CD4+ T cells, CD4+CD45RO+CD25-.

DNA of the CDR3: TGCGGTGCTGGGACAGGGGCCCAGCCCCAGCATTTT. Residues: CGAGTGAQPQHF. This chain uses TRBV20-1 with TRBJ1-5, with TRBD1 matching 10 bases. The germline V gene encodes CDR1 DFQATT and CDR2 SNEGSKA (reference sequence). The CDR3 totals 12 residues.